This T cell receptor beta chain comes out of a study of shared clonotypes between healthy human individuals. General study results and limits: Limited genetic and exposure-history diversity came from having few donors.

Regarding this clone: Antigen: not known.

The CDR3 loop spans 16 amino acids. Germline CDR1 is SGHTA and CDR2 is FQGNSA. V dropped 1 base and J dropped 5; count of bases not matched to a gene: 7. Each subset's genomic DNA was shared equally among a number of immunoSEQ plates. The protocol was immunoSEQ multiplex PCR, while the TCRdb copy is restricted to in-frame clones and leaves out a portion. Here the sample spans some 490,000 clones, 65% to 85% being singletons. The sequence derives from a woman between 35 and 50 years old in good health. Some clones in this sample may be carry-over from other donors' samples. Material for sequencing was PBMCs. The chain has TRBV7-2 and TRBJ2-7; 11 nucleotides agree with TRBD2. The CDR3 spells CASSLVGLAGGNEQYF. For the CDR3, the DNA is TGTGCCAGCAGCTTAGTTGGTCTAGCGGGAGGTAACGAGCAGTACTTC.